One and the same sample provided the 21 T cell receptor beta chains below, sequenced in a study of cytomegalovirus exposure and HLA in healthy donors. The PCR made use of 60 Vbeta and 13 Jbeta primers. Assay used: immunoSEQ multiplex PCR; TCRdb lists only in-frame clones, some missing. This table has about 100,000 clones, more than 65% appearing once. Sequenced input: PBMCs. All receptors derive from a woman aged 45-65 years in good health and CMV-seropositive.

The chain couples TRBV18 to TRBJ2-4, with D maybe TRBD2 (6 bases). Per the germline V gene, CDR1 is KGHSH and CDR2 is LQKENI. V lost 0 bases, J lost 3 bases, and 9 bases lay in between. The CDR3 runs to 15 residues. For the CDR3, the DNA is TGTGCCAGCTCACCACCATCGGGGGTCAAAAACATTCAGTACTTC. As protein: CASSPPSGVKNIQYF.

The rearrangement uses TRBV5-4 and TRBJ2-4; 9 bases are a match to TRBD1. The ends lost 0 bases at V and 1 base at J; junction bases unmatched: 2. Germline V gene sequence: CDR1 SGHNT, CDR2 YYREEE (reference sequence). This CDR3 has 16 amino acids. As DNA, the CDR3 is TGTGCCAGCAGCTTGGAAGGACAGGGGGCCAAAAACATTCAGTACTTC. Its protein is CASSLEGQGAKNIQYF.

V gene TRBV5-6 combines with J gene TRBJ1-2; 8 nucleotides agree with TRBD1. Germline values: CDR1 SGHDT, CDR2 YYEEEE. CDR3 size: 15 residues. V dropped 0 bases and J dropped 8; count of bases not matched to a gene: 9. Here the CDR3 reads CASSLVDRVVEGYTF. CDR3 sequence (DNA): TGTGCCAGCAGCTTGGTGGACAGGGTAGTGGAGGGCTACACCTTC.

The genes are TRBV20-1 and TRBJ2-7; 7 positions agree with TRBD2. In germline, CDR1 is DFQATT, CDR2 SNEGSKA (reference sequence). V lost 3 bases to trimming and J lost 6 bases; unmatched junction nucleotides: 2. The CDR3 contains 11 residues. The CDR3 DNA follows: TGCAGTGCTAGGGGAGGGGCCGAGCAGTACTTC. Residues: CSARGGAEQYF.

This clone occurred a few times. The chain couples TRBV12-5 to TRBJ1-1; the D gene is possibly TRBD1 (5 bases). Germline CDR1 reads LGHNT; CDR2 reads FRNRAP. CDR3 length: 13 amino acids. V was trimmed by 7 bases and J by 4 bases, leaving 13 bases between them. In DNA form, the CDR3 reads TGTGCTAGTGAGCCTCAGGGTGCCACTGAAGCTTTCTTT. Amino acids: CASEPQGATEAFF.

V and J are TRBV2 and TRBJ2-7, with D uncertain. The CDR3 totals 12 residues. The germline V gene encodes CDR1 SNHLY and CDR2 FYNNEI. With 4 bases removed from V and 2 bases from J, the gap between germline ends came to 6 bases. The CDR3 nucleotides are TGTGCCAGCAGTGTCGCGGCCTACGAGCAGTACTTC. Its translation: CASSVAAYEQYF.

V and J are TRBV6-1 and TRBJ2-5; the D gene is possibly TRBD1 (5 bases). V shed 7 bases and J shed 1 base, with 10 bases lying between them. The CDR3 totals 13 residues. Germline CDR1 MNHNS, CDR2 SASEGT. The CDR3 DNA sequence: TGTGCCAGCAATCAACAGGCCCAAGAGACCCAGTACTTC. Residues: CASNQQAQETQYF.

The gene calls are TRBV6-5 and TRBJ1-1; perhaps TRBD1 as D (6 bases). Germline V lookup: CDR1 MNHEY, CDR2 SVGAGI. The CDR3 totals 15 residues. Deletions cut 5 bases from V and 4 bases from J, with 17 bases between. CDR3 amino acids: CASSRGGTLGTEAFF. CDR3 DNA sequence: TGTGCCAGCAGTCGGGGAGGGACATTGGGCACTGAAGCTTTCTTT.

This clone was seen a handful of times. This chain links TRBV18 with TRBJ1-5; D call uncertain. The CDR3 is 14 amino acids. Trimming shortened V by 4 bases and J by 3 bases, and 10 bases separated the two germline ends. CDR1 is KGHSH and CDR2 is LQKENI in the germline V gene. The CDR3: CASSLEYDNQPQHF. In nucleotides, the CDR3 is TGTGCCAGCTCACTAGAGTACGACAATCAGCCCCAGCATTTT.

Only a few counts were recorded for this clone. This chain links TRBV9 with TRBJ2-7, with 7 bases fitting TRBD2. V shed 0 bases and J 2 bases; nucleotides not matched to a gene: 8. This CDR3 has 16 amino acids. Germline-derived CDR1 and CDR2 are SGDLS and YYNGEE. The CDR3: CASSVGVVAGTYEQYF. The DNA for the CDR3 is TGTGCCAGCAGCGTAGGGGTAGTAGCGGGCACCTACGAGCAGTACTTC.

The rearrangement uses TRBV6-6 and TRBJ1-5, with D uncertain. CDR1 is MNHNY and CDR2 is SVGAGI in the germline V gene (reference sequence). There are 13 residues in the CDR3. Trimming removed 2 bases at V and 7 bases at J, with 9 bases between. The CDR3 loop reads CASSYGPGQPQHF. CDR3 nucleotide sequence: TGTGCCAGCAGTTACGGCCCGGGACAGCCCCAGCATTTT.

The V and J genes are TRBV30 and TRBJ2-6, with TRBD2 as a possible D gene (5 bases). Germline V gene sequence: CDR1 GTSNPN, CDR2 SVGIG (reference sequence). The germline V and J ends were trimmed by 3 bases and 0 bases, with 9 bases remaining between them. The CDR3 contains 15 residues. CDR3 protein: CAWRVRGSGANVLTF. DNA for the CDR3: TGTGCCTGGAGGGTACGGGGCTCTGGGGCCAACGTCCTGACTTTC. The whole variable domain, remainder taken from reference TRBV30 and TRBJ2-6, is SQTIHQWPATLVQPVGSPLSLECTVEGTSNPNLYWYRQAAGRGLQLLFYSVGIGQISSEVPQNLSASRPQDRQFILSSKKLLLSDSGFYLCAWRVRGSGANVLTFGAGSRLTVL.

This clone turned up a few times. The chain is built from TRBV9 and TRBJ2-2, with D unclear. The V end lost 0 bases, the J end lost 3 bases, and 3 bases lay between the germline ends. The length of the CDR3 is 13 residues. Germline values: CDR1 SGDLS, CDR2 YYNGEE. The CDR3 DNA is TGTGCCAGCAGCGTAGCGGACACCGGGGAGCTGTTTTTT. Translating it yields CASSVADTGELFF.

The table lists this clone with a few counts. This chain links TRBV9 with TRBJ2-2, with 8 bases aligning to TRBD1. The CDR3 extends over 16 amino acids. CDR1 is SGDLS, CDR2 YYNGEE, per germline. V lost 4 bases, J lost 0 bases, and 5 bases stayed unmatched. The CDR3 bases are TGTGCCAGCAGCACGACAGGGGCCCCGAACACCGGGGAGCTGTTTTTT. Amino acids: CASSTTGAPNTGELFF.

This clone was picked up a small number of times. The rearrangement joins TRBV11-1 to TRBJ2-7, with D possibly being TRBD1 (5 bases). Germline V CDR1 and CDR2: SGHAT, FQDESV (reference sequence). With 6 bases removed from V and 5 bases from J, the gap between germline ends came to 14 bases. The CDR3 spans 13 residues. The CDR3 nucleotides read TGTGCCAGCAGTAAACCAGGGTCCCACGAGCAGTACTTC. Translated: CASSKPGSHEQYF.

The chain links TRBV9 to TRBJ2-5; 7 nucleotides agree with TRBD2. The V and J ends lost 4 bases and 3 bases, in that order; junction bases with no gene match: 6. The length of the CDR3 is 14 residues. The V gene's germline CDR1 is SGDLS and CDR2 YYNGEE. The CDR3 DNA follows: TGTGCCAGCAGCCGGCTGAGCGGGGAAGAGACCCAGTACTTC. Amino acid sequence: CASSRLSGEETQYF.

About this clone: One end of the junction does not line up with germline, which may come from a read error. The chain couples TRBV7-2 to TRBJ1-1; maybe TRBD1 (6 bases). Germline CDR1 SGHTA, CDR2 FQGNSA. The CDR3 has 16 residues. The CDR3 protein is CASSVIATGLKTEAFF. In DNA form, the CDR3 reads TGTGCCAGCAGCGTAATAGCGACAGGATTGAAAACTGAAGCTTTCTTT.

V is TRBV2 and J is TRBJ2-7, with 10 positions matching TRBD2. The germline V gene has CDR1 SNHLY and CDR2 FYNNEI. The CDR3 is made up of 15 amino acids. Trimming cost V 3 bases and J 2 bases; bases outside gene matches: 4. For the CDR3, the DNA is TGTGCCAGCAGTGAGCTAGCGGGGGACACCTACGAGCAGTACTTC. Protein sequence: CASSELAGDTYEQYF.

The CDR3 DNA reads as TGTGCCAGCAGCCACGATGCAGGGGTTGGGGCTCAGCATTTT. Amino acid sequence: CASSHDAGVGAQHF. The V gene is TRBV6-4, the J gene TRBJ1-5, with D maybe TRBD1 (6 bases). This CDR3 comprises 14 residues. Trimming left V 6 bases short and J 13 bases short, with 22 bases between. Germline V gene sequence: CDR1 MRHNA, CDR2 SNTAGT.

The V gene is TRBV4-1, the J gene TRBJ2-2, with 8 bases identical to TRBD2. The CDR3 consists of 15 residues. J gave up 1 base and V 9 bases, and 7 bases lay outside the gene matches. CDR1 MGHRA and CDR2 YSYEKL come from the germline V gene. CDR3 nucleotides: TGCGCCAGTCTAGCGGGTTACGGGAACACCGGGGAGCTGTTTTTT. Translating it yields CASLAGYGNTGELFF.

This chain uses TRBV6-5 with TRBJ1-1; D is perhaps TRBD1 (5 bases). Germline V gene lookup returns CDR1 MNHEY and CDR2 SVGAGI. V lost 5 bases and J lost 5, with 15 bases in between. This CDR3 is built from 14 residues. As DNA, the CDR3 is TGTGCCAGCAGTAGACGTGGGGGGGGGACTGAAGCTTTCTTT. It is translated as CASSRRGGGTEAFF.